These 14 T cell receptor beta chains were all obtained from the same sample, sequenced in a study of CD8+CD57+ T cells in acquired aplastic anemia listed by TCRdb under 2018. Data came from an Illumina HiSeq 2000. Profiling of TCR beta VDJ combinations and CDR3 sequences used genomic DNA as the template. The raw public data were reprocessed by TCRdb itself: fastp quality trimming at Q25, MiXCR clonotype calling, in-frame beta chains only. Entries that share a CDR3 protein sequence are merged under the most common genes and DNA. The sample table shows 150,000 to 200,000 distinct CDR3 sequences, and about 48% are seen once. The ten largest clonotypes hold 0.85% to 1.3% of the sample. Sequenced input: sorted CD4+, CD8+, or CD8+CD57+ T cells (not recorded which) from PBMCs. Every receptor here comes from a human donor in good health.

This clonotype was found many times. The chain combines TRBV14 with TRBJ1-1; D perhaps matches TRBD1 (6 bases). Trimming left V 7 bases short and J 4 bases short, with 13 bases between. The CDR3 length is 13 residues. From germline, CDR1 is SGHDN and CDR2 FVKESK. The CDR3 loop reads CASTATRGTEAFF. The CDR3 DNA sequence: TGTGCCAGCACCGCTACCAGGGGCACTGAAGCTTTCTTT. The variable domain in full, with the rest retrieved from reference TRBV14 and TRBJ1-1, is EAGVTQFPSHSVIEKGQTVTLRCDPISGHDNLYWYRRVMGKEIKFLLHFVKESKQDESGMPNNRFLAERTGGTYSTLKVQPAELEDSGVYFCASTATRGTEAFFGQGTRLTVV.

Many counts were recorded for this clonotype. The CDR3 DNA sequence: TGTGCCACCCAAAACACGGACTACGAGCAGTACTTC. It specifies CATQNTDYEQYF. The chain employs TRBV10-3 and TRBJ2-7; D is unresolved. Trimming stripped 10 bases from V and 3 bases from J, with 13 bases between. CDR1 is ENHRY, CDR2 SYGVKD, per germline. This CDR3 region has 12 residues.

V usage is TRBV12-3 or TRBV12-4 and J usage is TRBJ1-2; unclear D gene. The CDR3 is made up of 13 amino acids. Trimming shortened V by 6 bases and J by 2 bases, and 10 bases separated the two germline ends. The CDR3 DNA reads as TGTGCCAGCAGGCTTACAGAGAACTATGGCTACACCTTC. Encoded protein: CASRLTENYGYTF.

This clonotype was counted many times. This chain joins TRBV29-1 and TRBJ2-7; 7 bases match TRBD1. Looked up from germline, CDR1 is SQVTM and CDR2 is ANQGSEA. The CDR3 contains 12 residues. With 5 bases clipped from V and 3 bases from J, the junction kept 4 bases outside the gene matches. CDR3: CSVRTGGYEQYF. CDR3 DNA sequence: TGCAGCGTTAGGACAGGCGGCTACGAGCAGTACTTC.

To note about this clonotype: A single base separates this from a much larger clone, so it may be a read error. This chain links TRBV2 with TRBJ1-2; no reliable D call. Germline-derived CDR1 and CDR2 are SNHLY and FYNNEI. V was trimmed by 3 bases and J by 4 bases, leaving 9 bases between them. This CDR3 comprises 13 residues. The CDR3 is CASSDDGIYGYTF. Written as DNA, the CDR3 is TGTGCCAGCAGTGATGACGGGATCTATGGCTACACCTTC.

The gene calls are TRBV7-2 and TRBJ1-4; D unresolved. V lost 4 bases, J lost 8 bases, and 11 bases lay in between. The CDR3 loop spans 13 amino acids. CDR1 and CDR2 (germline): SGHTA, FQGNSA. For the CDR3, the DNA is TGTGCCAGCAGCTCGAGGTACGGGGAAAAACTGTTTTTT. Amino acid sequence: CASSSRYGEKLFF. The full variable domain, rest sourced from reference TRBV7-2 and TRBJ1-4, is GAGVSQSPSNKVTEKGKDVELRCDPISGHTALYWYRQSLGQGLEFLIYFQGNSAPDKSGLPSDRFSAERTGGSVSTLTIQRTQQEDSAVYLCASSSRYGEKLFFGSGTQLSVL.

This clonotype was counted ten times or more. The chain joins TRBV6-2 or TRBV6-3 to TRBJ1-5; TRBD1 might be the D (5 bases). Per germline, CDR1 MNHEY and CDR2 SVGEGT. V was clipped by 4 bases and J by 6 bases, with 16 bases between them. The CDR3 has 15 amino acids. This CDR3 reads CASSFEQGGRQPQHF. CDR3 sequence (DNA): TGTGCCAGCAGTTTCGAGCAGGGCGGCCGTCAGCCCCAGCATTTT.

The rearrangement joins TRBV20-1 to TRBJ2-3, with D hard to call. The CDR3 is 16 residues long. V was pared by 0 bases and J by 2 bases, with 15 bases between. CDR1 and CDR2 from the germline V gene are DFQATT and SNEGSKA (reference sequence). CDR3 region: CSARDAQRSITDTQYF. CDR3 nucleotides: TGCAGTGCTAGAGACGCCCAGAGATCGATCACAGATACGCAGTATTTT.

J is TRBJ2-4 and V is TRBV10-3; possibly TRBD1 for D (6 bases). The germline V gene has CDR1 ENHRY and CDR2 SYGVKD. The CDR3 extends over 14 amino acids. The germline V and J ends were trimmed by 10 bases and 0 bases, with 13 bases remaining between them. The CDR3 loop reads CATTGNLAKNIQYF. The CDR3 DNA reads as TGTGCCACCACAGGGAATCTAGCCAAAAACATTCAGTACTTC.

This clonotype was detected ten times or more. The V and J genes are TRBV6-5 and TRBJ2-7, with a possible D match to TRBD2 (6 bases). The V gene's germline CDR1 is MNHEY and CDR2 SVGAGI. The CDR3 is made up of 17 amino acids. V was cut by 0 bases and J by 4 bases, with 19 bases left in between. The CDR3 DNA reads TGTGCCAGCAGTTACTCGCAATTAGGGACGGGGGTTTACGAGCAGTACTTC. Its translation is CASSYSQLGTGVYEQYF.

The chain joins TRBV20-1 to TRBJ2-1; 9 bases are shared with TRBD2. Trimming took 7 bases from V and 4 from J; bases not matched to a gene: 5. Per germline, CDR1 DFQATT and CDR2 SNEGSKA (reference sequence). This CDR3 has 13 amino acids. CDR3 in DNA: TGCAGTGAGGCGGGGGGGCCGTACAATGAGCAGTTCTTC. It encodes CSEAGGPYNEQFF.

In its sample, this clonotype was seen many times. The CDR3 bases are TGTGCCAGCAGCTTAGCACTGCACAATGAGCAGTTCTTC. This translates into CASSLALHNEQFF. This chain links TRBV7-2 with TRBJ2-1; no reliable D call. Germline values: CDR1 SGHTA, CDR2 FQGNSA. The length of the CDR3 is 13 residues. Trimming took off 0 bases at V and 5 bases at J, with 5 bases between the two ends. Looking up the rest from reference TRBV7-2 and TRBJ2-1 gives the full variable domain: GAGVSQSPSNKVTEKGKDVELRCDPISGHTALYWYRQSLGQGLEFLIYFQGNSAPDKSGLPSDRFSAERTGGSVSTLTIQRTQQEDSAVYLCASSLALHNEQFFGPGTRLTVL.

CDR3 sequence reads: CASSQRLAGGDTQYF. CDR3 DNA sequence: TGTGCCAGCAGCCAGAGACTAGCGGGGGGAGATACGCAGTATTTT. The chain combines TRBV11-1 with TRBJ2-3; the match to TRBD2 covers 13 bases. Germline V gives CDR1 SGHAT, CDR2 FQDESV (reference sequence). The CDR3 has 15 residues. With 5 bases clipped from V and 5 bases from J, the junction kept 4 bases outside the gene matches.

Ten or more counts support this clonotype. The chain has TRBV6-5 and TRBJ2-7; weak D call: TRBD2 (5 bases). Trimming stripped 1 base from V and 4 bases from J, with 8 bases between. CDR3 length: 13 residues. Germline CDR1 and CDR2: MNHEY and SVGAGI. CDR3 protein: CASSYLRGYEQYF. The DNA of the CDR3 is TGTGCCAGCAGTTACTTACGGGGTTACGAGCAGTACTTC.